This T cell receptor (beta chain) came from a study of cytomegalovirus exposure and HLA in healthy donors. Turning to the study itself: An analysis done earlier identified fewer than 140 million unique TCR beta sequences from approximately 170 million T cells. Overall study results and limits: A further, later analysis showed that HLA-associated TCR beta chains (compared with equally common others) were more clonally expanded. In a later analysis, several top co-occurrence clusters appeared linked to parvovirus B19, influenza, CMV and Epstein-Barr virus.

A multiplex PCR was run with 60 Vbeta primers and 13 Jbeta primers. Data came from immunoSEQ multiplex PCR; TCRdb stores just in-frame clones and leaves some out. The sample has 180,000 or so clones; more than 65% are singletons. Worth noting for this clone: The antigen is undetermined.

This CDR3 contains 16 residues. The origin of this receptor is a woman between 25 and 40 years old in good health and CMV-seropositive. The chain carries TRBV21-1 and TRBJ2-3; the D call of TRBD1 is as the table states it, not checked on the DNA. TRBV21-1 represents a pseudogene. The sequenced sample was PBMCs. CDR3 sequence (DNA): TGTGCCAGCAGCAAGGGTGGGGACAGCCGCACAGATACGCAGTATTTT. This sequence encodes CASSKGGDSRTDTQYF.